This T cell receptor beta chain was captured by sequencing in a study of early T cells in non-severe SARS-CoV-2 infection listed by TCRdb under 2021. In the study overall: Because TCR sequencing relied on bulk RNA taken from unsorted whole blood, pairing of alpha and beta chains was not possible.

Only a few counts were recorded for this clonotype. Its binding antigen is unknown. Base-call qualities are not available, and no considerably larger clone is one nucleotide away. This was a case-control study nested in a cohort of healthcare workers in London, UK, who had nasopharyngeal swab PCR tests and blood samples taken every week. Healthcare workers were recruited between 23 and 31 March 2020, during the week of the UK lockdown, and were followed weekly for up to about 15 weeks. Libraries were constructed by 5' RACE. The sequencer listed for this sample is NextSeq 500. To correct for sequencing error and PCR bias, the TCR library protocol tagged individual cDNA molecules with unique molecular identifiers. TCR alpha and beta chains were both sequenced, and the abundances of alpha and beta sequences in each sample were closely correlated with each other. Regarding the original processing steps: V gene, J gene and CDR3 annotation of TCR sequences was performed with Decombinator V4. TCRs were defined as expanded if a significant change between any two time points was detected under a Poisson model with p below 0.0001. Abundances of TCRs were expressed as counts per million after normalisation to the total number of TCRs sequenced in each sample. VDJdb, accessed 1 November 2021, was searched for CMV, EBV and SARS-CoV-2 annotated TCRs, excluding TCRs annotated for multiple antigens. The public sequencing data were trimmed at Q25 with fastp and processed into clonotypes with MiXCR by TCRdb, which kept only in-frame beta chains. Identical CDR3 proteins give one entry, which carries the most common genes and DNA. In this record, the V and J calls reflect TCRdb's handling and not the investigators' own analysis. For this sample the table gives 74,000 or so distinct CDR3 sequences, of which roughly 13% were detected only once. Of the sample, approximately 1.1% falls within the top ten clones.

General findings and caveats noted by the study authors: Matching against VDJdb was skewed toward anti-spike CD8 responses, likely underestimated virus-specific expansions, and missed private and CD4 specificities.

What was sequenced was whole blood. The clonotype originates from an adult who was a healthcare worker with PCR-confirmed SARS-CoV-2 infection or an uninfected control (not recorded which).

The nucleotide sequence is given as TGCAGTGCTACGACGAGGGGGGACGCACTCACAGATACGCAGTATTTT. Its protein product is CSATTRGDALTDTQYF. The chain was built from TRBV20-1 and TRBJ2-3; the D gene is perhaps TRBD1 or TRBD2, each of them matching over 6 bases. Sequences DFQATT (CDR1) and SNEGSKA (CDR2) are obtained from the germline V gene (reference sequence). At the junction V is shortened by 4 bases and J by 2 bases, with 19 bases in between. The CDR3 has 16 amino acids, counting the end cysteine and phenylalanine. Only the CDR3 region is kept as DNA, spanning 48 bases read in frame from base 1.